This TCR beta chain was found in a study of breast tumors, draining lymph nodes, adjacent tissues. This clonotype has a count of ten or more. Germline V gene sequence: CDR1 WSHSY, CDR2 SAAADI. With 7 bases removed from V and 1 base from J, the gap between germline ends came to 9 bases. CDR3 length equals 13 residues. TCRdb re-analysed the multiplex PCR reads in MiXCR, keeping a single row per CDR3 protein. The table lists about 35,000 distinct CDR3 sequences, 36% of them singletons, with about 11% in the top ten. V is TRBV10-2 and J is TRBJ2-3; D remains ambiguous. This TCR came from a female donor with breast cancer. Some clones in this sample may be carry-over from other donors' samples. The sequenced sample was breast tumor tissue. CDR3 residues: CASIQEGTDTQYF. The CDR3 DNA is TGCGCCAGCATTCAGGAAGGCACAGATACGCAGTATTTT.